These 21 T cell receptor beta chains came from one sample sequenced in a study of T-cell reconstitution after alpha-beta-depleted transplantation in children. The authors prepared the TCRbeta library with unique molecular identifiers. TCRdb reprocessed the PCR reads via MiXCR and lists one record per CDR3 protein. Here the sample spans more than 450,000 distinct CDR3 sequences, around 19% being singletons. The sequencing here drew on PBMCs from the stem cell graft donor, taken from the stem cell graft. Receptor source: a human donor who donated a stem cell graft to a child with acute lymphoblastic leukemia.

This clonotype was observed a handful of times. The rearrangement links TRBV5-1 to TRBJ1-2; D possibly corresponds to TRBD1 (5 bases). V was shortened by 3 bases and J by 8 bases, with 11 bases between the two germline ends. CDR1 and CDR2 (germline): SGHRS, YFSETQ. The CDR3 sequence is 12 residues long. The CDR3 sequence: CASSSDWGGYTF. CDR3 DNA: TGCGCCAGCAGCTCAGACTGGGGCGGCTACACCTTC. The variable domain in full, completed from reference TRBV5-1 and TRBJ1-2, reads KAGVTQTPRYLIKTRGQQVTLSCSPISGHRSVSWYQQTPGQGLQFLFEYFSETQRNKGNFPGRFSGRQFSNSRSEMNVSTLELGDSALYLCASSSDWGGYTFGSGTRLTVV.

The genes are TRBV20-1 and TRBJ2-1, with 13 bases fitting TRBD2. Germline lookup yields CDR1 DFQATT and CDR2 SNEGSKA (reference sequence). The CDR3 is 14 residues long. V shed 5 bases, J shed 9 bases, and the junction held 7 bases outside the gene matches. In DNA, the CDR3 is TGCAGTGCTGGCCGGACTAGCGGGAGAACTGAGCAGTTCTTC. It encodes CSAGRTSGRTEQFF.

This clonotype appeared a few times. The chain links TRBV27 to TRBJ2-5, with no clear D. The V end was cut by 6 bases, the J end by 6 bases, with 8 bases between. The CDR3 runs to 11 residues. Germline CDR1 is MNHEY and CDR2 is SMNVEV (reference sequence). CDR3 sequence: CASSDLKTQYF. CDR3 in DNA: TGTGCCAGCAGCGACCTTAAGACCCAGTACTTC.

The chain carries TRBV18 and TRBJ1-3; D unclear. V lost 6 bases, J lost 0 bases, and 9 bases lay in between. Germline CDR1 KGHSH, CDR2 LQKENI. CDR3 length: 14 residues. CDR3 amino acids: CASSASSSGNTIYF. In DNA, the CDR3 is TGTGCCAGCTCCGCCTCGAGCTCTGGAAACACCATATATTTT.

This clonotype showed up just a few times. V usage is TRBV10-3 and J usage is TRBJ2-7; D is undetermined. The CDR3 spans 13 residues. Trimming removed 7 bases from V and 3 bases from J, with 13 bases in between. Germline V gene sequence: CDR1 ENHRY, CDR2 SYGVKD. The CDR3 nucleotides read TGTGCCATCACAAGAGACCCCTTCTACGAGCAGTACTTC. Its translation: CAITRDPFYEQYF.

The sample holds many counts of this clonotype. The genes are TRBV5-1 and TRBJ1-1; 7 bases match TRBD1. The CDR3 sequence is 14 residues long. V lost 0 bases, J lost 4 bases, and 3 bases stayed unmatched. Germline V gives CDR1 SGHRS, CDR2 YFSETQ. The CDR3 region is CASSLARGGTEAFF. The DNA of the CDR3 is TGCGCCAGCAGCTTGGCCAGGGGGGGCACTGAAGCTTTCTTT.

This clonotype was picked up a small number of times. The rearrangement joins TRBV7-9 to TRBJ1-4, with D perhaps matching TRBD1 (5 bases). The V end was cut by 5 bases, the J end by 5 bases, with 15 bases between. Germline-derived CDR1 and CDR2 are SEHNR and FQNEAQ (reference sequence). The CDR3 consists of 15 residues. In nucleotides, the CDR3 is TGTGCCAGCAGCCCCGGCTTCAGGGAAAATGAAAAACTGTTTTTT. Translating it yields CASSPGFRENEKLFF.

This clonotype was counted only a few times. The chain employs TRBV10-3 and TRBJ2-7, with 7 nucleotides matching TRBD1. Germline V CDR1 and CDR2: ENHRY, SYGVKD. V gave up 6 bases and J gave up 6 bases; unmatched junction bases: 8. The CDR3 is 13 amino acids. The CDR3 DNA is TGTGCCATCAGCCTCCCCCAGGGGGTCGAGCAGTACTTC. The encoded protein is CAISLPQGVEQYF.

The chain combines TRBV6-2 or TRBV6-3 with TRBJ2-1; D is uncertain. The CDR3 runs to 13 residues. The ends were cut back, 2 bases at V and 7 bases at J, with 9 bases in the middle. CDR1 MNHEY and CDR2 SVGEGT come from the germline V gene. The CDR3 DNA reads TGTGCCAGCAGTTACGTGAAAAGGAATGAGCAGTTCTTC. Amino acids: CASSYVKRNEQFF.

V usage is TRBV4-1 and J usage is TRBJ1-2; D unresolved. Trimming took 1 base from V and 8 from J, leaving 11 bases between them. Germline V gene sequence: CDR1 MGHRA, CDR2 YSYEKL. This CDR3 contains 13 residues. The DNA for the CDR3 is TGCGCCAGCAGCCAAGTTCGCGTGTCGGGCTACACCTTC. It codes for CASSQVRVSGYTF.

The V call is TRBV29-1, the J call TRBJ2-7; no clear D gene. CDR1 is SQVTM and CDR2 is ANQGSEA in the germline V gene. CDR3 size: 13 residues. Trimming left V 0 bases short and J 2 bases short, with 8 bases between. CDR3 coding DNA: TGCAGCGTTGAAGAGCAGGTCCCCTACGAGCAGTACTTC. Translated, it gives CSVEEQVPYEQYF.

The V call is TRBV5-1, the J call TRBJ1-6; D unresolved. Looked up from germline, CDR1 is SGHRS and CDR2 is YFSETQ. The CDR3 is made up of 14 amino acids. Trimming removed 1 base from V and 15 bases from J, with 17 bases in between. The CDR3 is CASSLSMGIPDLHF. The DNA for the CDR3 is TGCGCCAGCAGCTTGTCAATGGGGATTCCAGACCTCCACTTT.

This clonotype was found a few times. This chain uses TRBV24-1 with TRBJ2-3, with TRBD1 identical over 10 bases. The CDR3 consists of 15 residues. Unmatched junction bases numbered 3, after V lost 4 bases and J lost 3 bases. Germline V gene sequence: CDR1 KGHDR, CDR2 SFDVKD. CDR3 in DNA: TGTGCCACCAGTGAGGGGACAGGGGATACAGATACGCAGTATTTT. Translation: CATSEGTGDTDTQYF.

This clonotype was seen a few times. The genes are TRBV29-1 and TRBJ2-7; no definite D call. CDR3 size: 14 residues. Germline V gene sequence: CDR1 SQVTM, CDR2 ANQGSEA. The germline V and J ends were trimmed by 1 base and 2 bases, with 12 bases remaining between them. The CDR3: CSVEALGSPYEQYF. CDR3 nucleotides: TGCAGCGTTGAAGCCCTCGGATCTCCCTACGAGCAGTACTTC.

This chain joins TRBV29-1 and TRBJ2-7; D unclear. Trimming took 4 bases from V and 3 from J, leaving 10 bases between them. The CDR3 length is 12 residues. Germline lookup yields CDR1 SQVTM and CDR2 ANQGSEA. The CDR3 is CSVGERFYEQYF. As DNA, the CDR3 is TGCAGCGTTGGTGAGCGTTTCTACGAGCAGTACTTC.

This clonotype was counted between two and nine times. CDR3 protein: CASSPPEDTEAFF. The DNA for the CDR3 is TGTGCCAGCAGTCCCCCTGAGGACACTGAAGCTTTCTTT. J is TRBJ1-1 and V is TRBV6-1; no definite D call. Looked up from germline, CDR1 is MNHNS and CDR2 is SASEGT. Trimming removed 5 bases at V and 3 bases at J, with 10 bases between. The CDR3 is made up of 13 amino acids.

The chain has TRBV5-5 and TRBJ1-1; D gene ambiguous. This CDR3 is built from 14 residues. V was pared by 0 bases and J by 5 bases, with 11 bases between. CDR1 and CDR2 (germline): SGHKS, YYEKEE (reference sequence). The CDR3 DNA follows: TGTGCCAGCAGCTTGGCGTGGGGTACGACTGAAGCTTTCTTT. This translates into CASSLAWGTTEAFF.

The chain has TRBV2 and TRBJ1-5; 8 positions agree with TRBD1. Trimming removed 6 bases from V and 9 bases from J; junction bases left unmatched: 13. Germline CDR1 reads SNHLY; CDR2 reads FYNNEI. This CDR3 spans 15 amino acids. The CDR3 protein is CASSVGQVGIAPQHF. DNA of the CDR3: TGTGCCAGCAGCGTGGGACAGGTGGGGATTGCGCCCCAGCATTTT. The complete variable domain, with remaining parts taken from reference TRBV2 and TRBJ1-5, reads EPEVTQTPSHQVTQMGQEVILRCVPISNHLYFYWYRQILGQKVEFLVSFYNNEISEKSEIFDDQFSVERPDGSNFTLKIRSTKLEDSAMYFCASSVGQVGIAPQHFGDGTRLSIL.

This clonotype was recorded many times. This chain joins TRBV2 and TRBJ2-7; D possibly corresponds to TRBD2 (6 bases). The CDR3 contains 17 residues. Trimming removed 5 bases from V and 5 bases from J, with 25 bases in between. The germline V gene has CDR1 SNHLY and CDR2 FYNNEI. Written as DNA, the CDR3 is TGTGCCAGCAGTTCGCGGGACTGGACCCCTAGGCTGGACGAGCAGTACTTC. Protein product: CASSSRDWTPRLDEQYF.

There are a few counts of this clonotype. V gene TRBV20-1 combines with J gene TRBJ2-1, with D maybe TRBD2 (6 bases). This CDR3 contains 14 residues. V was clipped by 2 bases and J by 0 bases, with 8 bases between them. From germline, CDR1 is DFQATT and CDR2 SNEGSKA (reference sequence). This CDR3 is CSARPTSSYNEQFF. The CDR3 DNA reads TGCAGTGCTAGACCGACTAGCTCCTACAATGAGCAGTTCTTC.

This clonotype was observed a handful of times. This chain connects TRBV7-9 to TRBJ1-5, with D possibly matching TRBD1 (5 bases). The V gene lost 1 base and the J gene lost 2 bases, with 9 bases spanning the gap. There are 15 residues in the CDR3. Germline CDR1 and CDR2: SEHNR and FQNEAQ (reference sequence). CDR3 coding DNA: TGTGCCAGCAGCTTAGTGGACACCCGCAATCAGCCCCAGCATTTT. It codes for CASSLVDTRNQPQHF.